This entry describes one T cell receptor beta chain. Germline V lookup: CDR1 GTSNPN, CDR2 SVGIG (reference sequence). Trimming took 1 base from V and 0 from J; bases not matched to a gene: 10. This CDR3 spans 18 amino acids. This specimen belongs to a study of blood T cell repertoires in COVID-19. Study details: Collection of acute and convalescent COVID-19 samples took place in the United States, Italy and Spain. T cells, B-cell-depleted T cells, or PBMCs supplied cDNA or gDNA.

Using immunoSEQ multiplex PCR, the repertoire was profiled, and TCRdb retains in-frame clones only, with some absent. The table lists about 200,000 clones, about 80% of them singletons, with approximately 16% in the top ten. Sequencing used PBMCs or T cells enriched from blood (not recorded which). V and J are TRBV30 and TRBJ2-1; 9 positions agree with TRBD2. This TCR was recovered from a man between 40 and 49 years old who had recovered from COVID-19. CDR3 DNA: TGTGCCTGGAGTGGCGGCGGGAGGGCATTTAGCTCCTACAATGAGCAGTTCTTC. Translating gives CAWSGGGRAFSSYNEQFF.